This T cell receptor beta chain was identified during a study of Graves' ophthalmopathy and Graves' hyperthyroidism. General study results and limits: The majority of expanded thyroid clonotypes above 0.001 frequency also occurred in blood. Discriminating ophthalmopathy from stable hyperthyroidism, a 13-signature model attained a sensitivity of under 90% and a specificity of around 83%.

RNA transcripts were the source from which TCR beta CDR3 regions were amplified. An initial RT-PCR round employing HTBI primers preceded a second-round multiplex PCR. MiXCR was run by TCRdb on the multiplex PCR reads, yielding one entry per CDR3 protein. This table has over 500,000 distinct CDR3 sequences, about a fifth appearing once. If patients had other autoimmune diseases, uncontrolled infections, pregnancy or lactation, they were excluded. Fresh peripheral blood (10 ml) yielded the PBMCs. In the case of this clonotype: Its antigen is unknown.

V shed 4 bases, J shed 0 bases, and the junction held 6 bases outside the gene matches. The CDR3 is 16 amino acids. Germline V CDR1 and CDR2: LNHDA, SQIVND (reference sequence). This TCR derives from a woman under 30 with stable Graves' hyperthyroidism. Some clones in this sample may be carry-over from other donors' samples. The sequenced material came from peripheral blood. The genes are TRBV19 and TRBJ2-7, with 10 bases aligning to TRBD2. This chain's CDR3 is CASSKQLAGSSYEQYF. The CDR3 bases are TGTGCCAGTAGTAAACAACTAGCGGGGAGCTCCTACGAGCAGTACTTC.